The clone carrying this T cell receptor beta chain was counted between two and nine times. Its antigen is currently unknown. Germline V gene data show CDR1 as SGHAT and CDR2 as FQDESV (reference sequence). The V segment lost 5 bases and the J segment 3 bases; nucleotides outside the gene matches: 9. CDR3 size: 17 residues. This record comes from a study of CD8 T cells in ankylosing spondylitis. Study observations and caveats: Prior work had noted some motif variants in reactive arthritis blood and synovial fluid. Blood of patients with ankylosing spondylitis appeared to be characterized by a TCR beta motif of eight highly homologous variants.

Making use of molecular barcodes, quantitative 5'-RACE generated TCR beta libraries. TCRdb independently ran MiXCR on the 5' RACE reads; one entry per CDR3 protein. The data contain 650,000 to 800,000 distinct CDR3 sequences, 19% of them singletons. The chain is built from TRBV11-1 and TRBJ2-1; 11 bases map to TRBD2. Sequencing used blood, either unsorted or a sorted T cell fraction (not recorded which). The sequence derives from a male donor with ankylosing spondylitis. The CDR3 DNA is TGTGCCAGCAGCCGGCCGGGACTAGCGGACTACTACAATGAGCAGTTCTTC. It translates to CASSRPGLADYYNEQFF.